The rows below give T cell receptor beta chains drawn from one sample of a study of lymphopenia after photon versus proton radiotherapy. Sequencing used immunoSEQ multiplex PCR; TCRdb keeps in-frame clones, though not all of them. The repertoire holds about 7,300 clones, over 65% seen once, with 45% to 65% in the top ten. The source material was peripheral blood, sampled from a patient treated with photon-based radiotherapy. The receptors derive from a man aged 25-45 years with gastric cancer. Both conserved end residues are part of each CDR3. D genes are given only for firm matches. Only part of the rows carry a size: once, few, many, or a class if the clone is expanded.

TRBV7-2	-	TRBJ2-1	TRBD1	CASSGRDRDHEQFF	TGTGCCAGCAGCGGCCGGGACAGGGACCATGAGCAGTTCTTC
TRBV19	-	TRBJ1-6	-	CATRFIEVGSPLHF	TGTGCCACTCGCTTTATCGAGGTTGGCTCACCCCTCCACTTT
TRBV6-4	-	TRBJ2-4	-	CASSRTAQYF	TGTGCCAGCAGCAGGACAGCTCAGTACTTC
TRBV9	-	TRBJ2-5	TRBD2	CASAQNMGLQETQYF	TGTGCCAGCGCACAAAATATGGGACTACAAGAGACCCAGTACTTC
TRBV29-1	-	TRBJ2-7	-	CSVRTRTVSSYEQYF	TGCAGCGTTCGAACTAGGACGGTCAGCTCCTACGAGCAGTACTTC
TRBV28	-	TRBJ2-1	TRBD2	CASQAGGDNEQFF	TGTGCCAGCCAAGCGGGAGGGGATAATGAGCAGTTCTTC
TRBV5-8	-	TRBJ2-7	-	CASSLSSPTGEQYF	TGTGCCAGCAGCTTGAGCAGCCCCACCGGCGAGCAGTACTTC
TRBV13	few	TRBJ1-1	-	CASSGANTEAFF	TGTGCCAGCAGCGGCGCCAACACTGAAGCTTTCTTT
TRBV4-1	once	TRBJ1-6	-	CASSQAKFSSYNSPLHF	TGCGCCAGCAGCCAAGCGAAATTTAGCTCCTATAATTCACCCCTCCACTTT
TRBV4-2	few	TRBJ2-2	-	CASSPWGGPGTGELFF	TGTGCCAGCAGCCCATGGGGGGGCCCAGGCACCGGGGAGCTGTTTTTT
TRBV28	once	TRBJ2-1	-	CASSPNGRVYNEQFF	TGTGCCAGCAGTCCCAATGGGCGAGTTTACAATGAGCAGTTCTTC
TRBV5-1	-	TRBJ2-7	TRBD1	CASSLVGTGPDEQYF	TGCGCCAGCAGCTTGGTTGGGACAGGGCCTGACGAGCAGTACTTC
TRBV19	-	TRBJ2-3	TRBD2	CASSIPGGGVDTQYF	TGTGCCAGTAGTATCCCGGGAGGGGGGGTGGATACGCAGTATTTT
TRBV5-4	-	TRBJ1-5	TRBD1	CASSLLTGPGDSNQPQHF	TGTGCCAGCAGCTTGTTGACAGGGCCTGGGGATAGCAATCAGCCCCAGCATTTT
TRBV25-1	-	TRBJ1-6	-	CASSEGTQGWNSPLHF	TGTGCCAGCAGTGAAGGAACCCAGGGGTGGAATTCACCCCTCCACTTT
TRBV4-3	-	TRBJ2-1	-	CASSQDINIDEQFF	TGCGCCAGCAGCCAAGATATAAACATTGATGAGCAGTTCTTC
TRBV5-1	once	TRBJ2-7	-	CASSQPHGTGEQYF	TGCGCCAGCAGCCAACCACATGGAACAGGCGAGCAGTACTTC
TRBV10-2	-	TRBJ2-1	TRBD1	CASSEGQGANEQFF	TGCGCCAGCAGTGAAGGCCAGGGGGCGAATGAGCAGTTCTTC
TRBV6-6	-	TRBJ2-7	-	CASRRKTGDSYEQYF	TGTGCCAGCAGGAGGAAGACGGGAGACTCCTACGAGCAGTACTTC
TRBV2	-	TRBJ2-2	TRBD1	CASSEITGGAGGPGELFF	TGTGCCAGCAGTGAGATCACGGGTGGGGCAGGGGGCCCCGGGGAGCTGTTTTTT
TRBV4-1	-	TRBJ2-3	TRBD1	CASSQEGGTGGNTQYF	TGCGCCAGCAGCCAAGAAGGGGGGACAGGGGGCAATACGCAGTATTTT
TRBV11-3	-	TRBJ2-7	TRBD2	CASSSEPSGRRYEQYF	TGTGCCAGCAGCTCAGAACCTAGCGGGAGGCGCTACGAGCAGTACTTC
TRBV7-2	-	TRBJ2-2	TRBD2	CASSPGLAGLGELFF	TGTGCCAGCAGCCCCGGACTAGCGGGATTAGGGGAGCTGTTTTTT
TRBV6-5	-	TRBJ2-6	-	CAGSSGLRANVLTF	TGTGCCGGCAGTTCCGGCCTGAGGGCCAACGTCCTGACTTTC
TRBV5-6	once	TRBJ1-4	TRBD1	CASSRQGRNEKLFF	TGTGCCAGCAGCCGACAGGGCCGTAATGAAAAACTGTTTTTT
TRBV28	once	TRBJ2-3	-	CASSLRDTQYF	TGTGCCAGCAGTTTAAGGGATACGCAGTATTTT
TRBV7-2	-	TRBJ1-1	-	CASSLIVGTEAFF	TGTGCCAGCAGCCTTATCGTTGGCACTGAAGCTTTCTTT
TRBV5-1	-	TRBJ2-7	-	CASSFEDGSYEQYF	TGCGCCAGCAGCTTCGAGGACGGCTCCTACGAGCAGTACTTC
TRBV28	-	TRBJ2-3	TRBD2	CASSLGGRVTDTQYF	TGTGCCAGCAGTTTAGGCGGGAGGGTAACAGATACGCAGTATTTT
TRBV11-2	-	TRBJ2-3	TRBD2	CASSLASGSTDTQYF	TGTGCCAGCAGCTTAGCTAGCGGGAGCACAGATACGCAGTATTTT
TRBV27	-	TRBJ1-6	-	CASSWGRGYNNSPLHF	TGTGCCAGCAGTTGGGGGAGGGGGTACAATAATTCACCCCTCCACTTT
TRBV18	-	TRBJ1-6	-	CASSPTAGIESPLHF	TGTGCCAGCTCACCAACTGCGGGAATCGAATCACCCCTCCACTTT
TRBV18	once	TRBJ1-6	-	CASSPVLGEVSPLHF	TGTGCCAGCTCACCGGTCCTGGGGGAGGTGTCACCCCTCCACTTT
TRBV18	-	TRBJ2-1	-	CASSPMRTPNNEQFF	TGTGCCAGCTCACCAATGCGGACACCCAACAATGAGCAGTTCTTC